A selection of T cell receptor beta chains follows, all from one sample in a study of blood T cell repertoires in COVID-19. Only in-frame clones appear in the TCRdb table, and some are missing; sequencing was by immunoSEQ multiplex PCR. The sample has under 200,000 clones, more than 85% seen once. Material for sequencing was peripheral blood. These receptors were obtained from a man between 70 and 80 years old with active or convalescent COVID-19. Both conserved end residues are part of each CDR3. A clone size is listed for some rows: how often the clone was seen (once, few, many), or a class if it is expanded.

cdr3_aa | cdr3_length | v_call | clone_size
CASSPNDRGAYEQYF | 15 | TRBV28 | NA
CASSIQGFNSPLHF | 14 | TRBV6-5 | NA
CASARTGNNQPQHF | 14 | TRBV28 | NA
CASSRLPSTDTQYF | 14 | TRBV3-1/TRBV3-2 | NA
CASSPSEIPYEQYF | 14 | TRBV7-2 | NA
CATSDLSGGFNNEQFF | 16 | TRBV24-1 | NA
CASSPRDRGEQYF | 13 | TRBV18 | once
CASSARGQGQNQPQHF | 16 | TRBV2 | NA
CASSLGPGGPDQPQHF | 16 | TRBV28 | NA
CASSQTDRGYTGELFF | 16 | TRBV3-1/TRBV3-2 | NA
CAISAPVGPASTDTQYF | 17 | TRBV10-3 | NA
CASSQKQNTEAFF | 13 | TRBV4-3 | few
CASTRIGDRGRLISGTEAFF | 20 | TRBV19 | NA
CASRKGVSYEQYF | 13 | TRBV3-1/TRBV3-2 | NA
CASSLDSGAYEQYF | 14 | TRBV5-1 | NA
CASSQVDYGYTF | 12 | TRBV3-1/TRBV3-2 | NA
CASSIGQGAGYEQYF | 15 | TRBV5-1 | NA
CASSLHGRAQSSYNSPLHF | 19 | TRBV7-6 | NA
CASSFRQGSYEQYF | 14 | TRBV5-4 | NA
CASSLFGGPGNTIYF | 15 | TRBV7-9 | NA
CASSSESGLGYGYTF | 15 | TRBV5-4 | NA
CASTTNTGELFF | 12 | TRBV6-5 | NA
CASSLTSGYQETQYF | 15 | TRBV7-9 | few
CASNRVGLGEQFF | 13 | TRBV14 | NA
CASSQEGGSSLYEQYF | 16 | TRBV4-1 | NA